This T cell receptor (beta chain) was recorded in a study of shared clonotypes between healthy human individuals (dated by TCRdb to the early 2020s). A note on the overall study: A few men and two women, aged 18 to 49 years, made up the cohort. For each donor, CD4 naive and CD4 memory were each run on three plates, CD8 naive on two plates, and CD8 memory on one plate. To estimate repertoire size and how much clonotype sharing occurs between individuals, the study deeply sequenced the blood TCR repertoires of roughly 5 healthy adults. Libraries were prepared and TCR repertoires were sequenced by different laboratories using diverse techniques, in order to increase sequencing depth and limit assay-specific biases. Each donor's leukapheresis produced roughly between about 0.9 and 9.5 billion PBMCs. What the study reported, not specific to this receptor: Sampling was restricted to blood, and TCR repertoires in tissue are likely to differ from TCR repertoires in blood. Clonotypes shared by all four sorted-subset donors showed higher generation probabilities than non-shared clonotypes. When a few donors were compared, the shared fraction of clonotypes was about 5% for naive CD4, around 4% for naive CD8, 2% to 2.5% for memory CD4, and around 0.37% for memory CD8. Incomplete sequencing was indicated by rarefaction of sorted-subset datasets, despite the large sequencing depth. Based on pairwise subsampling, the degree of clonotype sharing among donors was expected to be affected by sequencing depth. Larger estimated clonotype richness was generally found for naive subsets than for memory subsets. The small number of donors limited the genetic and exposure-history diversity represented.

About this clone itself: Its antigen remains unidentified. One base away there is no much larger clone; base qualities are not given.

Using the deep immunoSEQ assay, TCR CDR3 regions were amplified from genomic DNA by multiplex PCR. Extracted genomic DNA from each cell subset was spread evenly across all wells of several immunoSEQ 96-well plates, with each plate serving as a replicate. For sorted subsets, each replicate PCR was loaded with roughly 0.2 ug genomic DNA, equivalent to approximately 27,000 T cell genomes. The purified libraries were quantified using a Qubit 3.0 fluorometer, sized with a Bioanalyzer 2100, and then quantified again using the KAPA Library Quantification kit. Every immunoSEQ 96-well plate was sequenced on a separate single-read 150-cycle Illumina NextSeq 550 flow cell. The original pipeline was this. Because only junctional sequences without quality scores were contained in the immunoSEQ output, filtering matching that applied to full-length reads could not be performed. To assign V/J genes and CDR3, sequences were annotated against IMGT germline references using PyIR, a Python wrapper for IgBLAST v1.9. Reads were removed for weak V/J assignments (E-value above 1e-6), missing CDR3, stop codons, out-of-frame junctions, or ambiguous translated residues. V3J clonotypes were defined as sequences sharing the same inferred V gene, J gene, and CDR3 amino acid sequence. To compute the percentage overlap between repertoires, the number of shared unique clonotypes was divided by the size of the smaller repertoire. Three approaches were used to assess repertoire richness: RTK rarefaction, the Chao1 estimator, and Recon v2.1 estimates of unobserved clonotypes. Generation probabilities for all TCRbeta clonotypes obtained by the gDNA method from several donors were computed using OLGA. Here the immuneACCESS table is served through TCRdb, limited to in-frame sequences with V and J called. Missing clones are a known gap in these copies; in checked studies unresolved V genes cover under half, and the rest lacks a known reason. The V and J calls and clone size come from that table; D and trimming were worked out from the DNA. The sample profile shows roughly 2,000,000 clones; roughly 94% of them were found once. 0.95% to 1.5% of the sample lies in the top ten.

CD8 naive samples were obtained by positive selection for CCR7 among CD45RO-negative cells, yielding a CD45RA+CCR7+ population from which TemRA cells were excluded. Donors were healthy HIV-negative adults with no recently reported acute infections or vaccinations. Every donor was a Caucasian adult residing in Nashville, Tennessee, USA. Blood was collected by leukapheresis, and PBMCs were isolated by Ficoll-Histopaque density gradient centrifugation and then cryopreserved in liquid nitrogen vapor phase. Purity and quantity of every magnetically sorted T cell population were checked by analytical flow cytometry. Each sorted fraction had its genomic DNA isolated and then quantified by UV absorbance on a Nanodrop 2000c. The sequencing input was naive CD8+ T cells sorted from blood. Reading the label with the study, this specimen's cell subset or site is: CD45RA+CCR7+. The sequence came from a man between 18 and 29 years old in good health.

The CDR3 sequence is CASSQDHRNTGELFF. The DNA sequence reads TGCGCCAGCAGCCAAGACCATAGGAACACCGGGGAGCTGTTTTTT. The chain is encoded by TRBV4-1 joined to TRBJ2-2; the D gene is unclear. The CDR3 numbers 15 residues from cysteine through phenylalanine. The DNA shown is the 45-base CDR3, in frame from base 1. V is pared back by 0 bases and J by 1 base, with 6 bases lying between the germline termini. Via the germline V gene, CDR1 is MGHRA and CDR2 YSYEKL.